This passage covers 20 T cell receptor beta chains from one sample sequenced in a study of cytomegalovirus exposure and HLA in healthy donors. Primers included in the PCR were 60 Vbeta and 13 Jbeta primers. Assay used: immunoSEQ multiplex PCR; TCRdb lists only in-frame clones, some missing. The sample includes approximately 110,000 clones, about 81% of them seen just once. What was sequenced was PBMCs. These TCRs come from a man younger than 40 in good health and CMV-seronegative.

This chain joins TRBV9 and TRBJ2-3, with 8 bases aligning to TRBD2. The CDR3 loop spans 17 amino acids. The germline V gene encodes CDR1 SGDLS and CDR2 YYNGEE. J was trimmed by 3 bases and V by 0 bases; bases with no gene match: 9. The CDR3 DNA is TGTGCCAGCAGCGTAGCAATCAGCGGGAGAGGGACAGATACGCAGTATTTT. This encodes CASSVAISGRGTDTQYF. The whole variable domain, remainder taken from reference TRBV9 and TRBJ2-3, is DSGVTQTPKHLITATGQRVTLRCSPRSGDLSVYWYQQSLDQGLQFLIQYYNGEERAKGNILERFSAQQFPDLHSELNLSSLELGDSALYFCASSVAISGRGTDTQYFGPGTRLTVL.

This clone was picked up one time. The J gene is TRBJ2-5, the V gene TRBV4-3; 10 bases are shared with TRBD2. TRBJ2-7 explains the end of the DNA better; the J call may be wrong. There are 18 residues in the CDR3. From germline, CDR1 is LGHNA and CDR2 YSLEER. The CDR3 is CASSQDPESSGSSYEQYF. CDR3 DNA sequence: TGCGCCAGCAGCCAAGATCCCGAGTCTAGCGGGAGCTCCTACGAGCAGTACTTC.

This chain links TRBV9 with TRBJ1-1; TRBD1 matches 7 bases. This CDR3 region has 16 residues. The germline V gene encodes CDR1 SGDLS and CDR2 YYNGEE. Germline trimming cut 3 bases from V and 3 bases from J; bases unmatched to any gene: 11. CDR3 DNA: TGTGCCAGCAGCGACGTAGGTGACAGGGAGGACACTGAAGCTTTCTTT. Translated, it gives CASSDVGDREDTEAFF.

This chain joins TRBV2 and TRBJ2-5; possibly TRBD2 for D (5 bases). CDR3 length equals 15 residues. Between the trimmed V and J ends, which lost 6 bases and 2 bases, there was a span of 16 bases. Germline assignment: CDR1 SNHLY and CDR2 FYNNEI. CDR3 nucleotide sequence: TGTGCCAGCAGACAAAGGACTCCCCAACAAGAGACCCAGTACTTC. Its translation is CASRQRTPQQETQYF. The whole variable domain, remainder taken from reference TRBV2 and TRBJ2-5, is EPEVTQTPSHQVTQMGQEVILRCVPISNHLYFYWYRQILGQKVEFLVSFYNNEISEKSEIFDDQFSVERPDGSNFTLKIRSTKLEDSAMYFCASRQRTPQQETQYFGPGTRLLVL.

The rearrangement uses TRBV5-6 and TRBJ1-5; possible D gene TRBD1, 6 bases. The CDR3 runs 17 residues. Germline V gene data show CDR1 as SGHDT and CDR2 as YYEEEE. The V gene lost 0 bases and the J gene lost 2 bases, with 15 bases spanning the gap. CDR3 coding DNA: TGTGCCAGCAGCTTGGCGTTAGGGGAGGGGGGCAATCAGCCCCAGCATTTT. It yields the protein CASSLALGEGGNQPQHF. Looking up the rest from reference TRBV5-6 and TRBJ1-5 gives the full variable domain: DAGVTQSPTHLIKTRGQQVTLRCSPKSGHDTVSWYQQALGQGPQFIFQYYEEEERQRGNFPDRFSGHQFPNYSSELNVNALLLGDSALYLCASSLALGEGGNQPQHFGDGTRLSIL.

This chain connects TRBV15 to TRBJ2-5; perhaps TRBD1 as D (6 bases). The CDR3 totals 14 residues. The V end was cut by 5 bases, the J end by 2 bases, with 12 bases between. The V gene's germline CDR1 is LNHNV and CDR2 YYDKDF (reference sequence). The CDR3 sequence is CATSAEDSQETQYF. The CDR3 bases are TGTGCCACCAGCGCCGAGGACAGTCAAGAGACCCAGTACTTC.

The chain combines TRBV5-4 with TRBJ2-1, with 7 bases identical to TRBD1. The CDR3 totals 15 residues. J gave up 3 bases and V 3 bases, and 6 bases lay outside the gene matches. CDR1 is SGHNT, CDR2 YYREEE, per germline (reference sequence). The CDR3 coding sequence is TGTGCCAGCAGCTCGGACAGGAGCTACTACAATGAGCAGTTCTTC. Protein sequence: CASSSDRSYYNEQFF.

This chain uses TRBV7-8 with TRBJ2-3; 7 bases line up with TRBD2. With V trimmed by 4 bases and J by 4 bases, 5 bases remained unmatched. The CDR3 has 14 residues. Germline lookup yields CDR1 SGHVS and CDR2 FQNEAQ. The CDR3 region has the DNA TGTGCCAGCAGCTCGACTAGCACCGCAGATACGCAGTATTTT. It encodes CASSSTSTADTQYF.

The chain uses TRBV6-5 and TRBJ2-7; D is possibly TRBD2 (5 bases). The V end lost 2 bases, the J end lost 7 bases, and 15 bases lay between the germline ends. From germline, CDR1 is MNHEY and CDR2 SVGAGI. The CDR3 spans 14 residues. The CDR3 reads CASSYGSGGREQYF. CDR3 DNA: TGTGCCAGCAGTTACGGGTCAGGAGGAAGAGAGCAGTACTTC.

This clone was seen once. The CDR3 coding sequence is TGCGCCAGCAGCTTGGAGTTAGGGGTGAACACTGAAGCTTTCTTT. It is translated as CASSLELGVNTEAFF. V and J are TRBV5-1 and TRBJ1-1; possible D gene TRBD1, 5 bases. The germline gives CDR1 SGHRS, CDR2 YFSETQ. Trimming took off 0 bases at V and 0 bases at J, with 9 bases between the two ends. This CDR3 comprises 15 residues.

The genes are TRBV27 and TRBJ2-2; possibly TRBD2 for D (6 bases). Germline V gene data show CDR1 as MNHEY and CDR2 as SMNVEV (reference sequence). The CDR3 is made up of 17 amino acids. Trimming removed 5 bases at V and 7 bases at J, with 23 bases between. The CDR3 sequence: CASSTSPGTFGGGELFF. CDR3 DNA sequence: TGTGCCAGCAGTACCTCCCCCGGGACTTTTGGGGGCGGGGAGCTGTTTTTT.

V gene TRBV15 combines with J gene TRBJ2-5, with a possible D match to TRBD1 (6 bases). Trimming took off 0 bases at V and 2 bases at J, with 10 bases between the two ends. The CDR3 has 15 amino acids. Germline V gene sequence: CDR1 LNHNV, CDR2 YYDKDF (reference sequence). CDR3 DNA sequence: TGTGCCACCAGCAGAGATTTCGGACAGCAAGAGACCCAGTACTTC. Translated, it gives CATSRDFGQQETQYF.

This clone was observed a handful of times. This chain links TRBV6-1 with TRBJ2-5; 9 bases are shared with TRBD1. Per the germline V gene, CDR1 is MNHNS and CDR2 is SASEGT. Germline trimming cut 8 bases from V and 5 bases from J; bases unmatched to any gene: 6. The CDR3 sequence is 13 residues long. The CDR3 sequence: CASGTGWVETQYF. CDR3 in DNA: TGTGCCAGCGGGACAGGGTGGGTGGAGACCCAGTACTTC.

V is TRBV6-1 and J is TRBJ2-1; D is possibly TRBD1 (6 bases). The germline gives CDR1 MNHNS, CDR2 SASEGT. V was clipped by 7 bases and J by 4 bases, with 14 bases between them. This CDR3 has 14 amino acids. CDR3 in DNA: TGTGCCAGCATCGAGCAGGGGCAATACAATGAGCAGTTCTTC. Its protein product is CASIEQGQYNEQFF.

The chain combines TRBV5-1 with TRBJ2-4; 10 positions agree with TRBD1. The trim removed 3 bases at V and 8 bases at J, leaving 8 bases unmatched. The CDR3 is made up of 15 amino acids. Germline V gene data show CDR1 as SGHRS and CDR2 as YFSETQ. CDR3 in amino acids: CASSWAGQGVDIQYF. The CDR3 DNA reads TGCGCCAGCAGCTGGGCCGGACAGGGGGTGGACATTCAGTACTTC.

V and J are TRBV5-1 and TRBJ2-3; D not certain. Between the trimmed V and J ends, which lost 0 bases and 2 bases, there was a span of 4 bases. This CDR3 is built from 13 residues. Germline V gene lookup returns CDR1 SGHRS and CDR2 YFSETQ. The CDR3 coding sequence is TGCGCCAGCAGCTTGGTCCTCACAGATACGCAGTATTTT. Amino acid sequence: CASSLVLTDTQYF.

CDR3 sequence: CASTSRDEKLFF. For the CDR3, the DNA is TGTGCCAGCACCTCTCGGGATGAAAAACTGTTTTTT. The J gene is TRBJ1-4, the V gene TRBV11-2; D is ambiguous. Looked up from germline, CDR1 is SGHAT and CDR2 is FQNNGV. Trimming left V 7 bases short and J 6 bases short, with 9 bases between. CDR3 length equals 12 residues. Complete variable domain (other parts from reference TRBV11-2 and TRBJ1-4): EAGVAQSPRYKIIEKRQSVAFWCNPISGHATLYWYQQILGQGPKLLIQFQNNGVVDDSQLPKDRFSAERLKGVDSTLKIQPAKLEDSAVYLCASTSRDEKLFFGSGTQLSVL.

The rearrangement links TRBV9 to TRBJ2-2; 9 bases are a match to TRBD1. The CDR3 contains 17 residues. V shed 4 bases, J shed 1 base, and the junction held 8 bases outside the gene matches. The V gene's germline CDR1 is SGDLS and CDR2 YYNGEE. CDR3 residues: CASSPAEDRGNTGELFF. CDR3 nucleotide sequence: TGTGCCAGCAGCCCGGCAGAGGACAGGGGGAACACCGGGGAGCTGTTTTTT.

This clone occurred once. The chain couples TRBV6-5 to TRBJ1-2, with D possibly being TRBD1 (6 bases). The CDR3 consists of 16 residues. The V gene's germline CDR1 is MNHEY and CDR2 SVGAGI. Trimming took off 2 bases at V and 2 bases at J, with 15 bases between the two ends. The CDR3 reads CASSYLKGVKNYGYTF. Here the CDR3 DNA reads TGTGCCAGCAGTTACCTCAAGGGGGTGAAGAACTATGGCTACACCTTC.

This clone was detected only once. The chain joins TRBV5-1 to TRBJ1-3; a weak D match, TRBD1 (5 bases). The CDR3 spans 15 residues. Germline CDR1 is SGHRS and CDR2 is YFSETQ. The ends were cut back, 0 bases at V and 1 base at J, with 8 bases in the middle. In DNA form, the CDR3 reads TGCGCCAGCAGCTTGGTTGGGGGGTCTGGAAACACCATATATTTT. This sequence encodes CASSLVGGSGNTIYF. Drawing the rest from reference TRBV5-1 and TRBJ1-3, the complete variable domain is KAGVTQTPRYLIKTRGQQVTLSCSPISGHRSVSWYQQTPGQGLQFLFEYFSETQRNKGNFPGRFSGRQFSNSRSEMNVSTLELGDSALYLCASSLVGGSGNTIYFGEGSWLTVV.